This T cell receptor (beta chain) was sequenced in a study of shared clonotypes between healthy human individuals. CDR3 size: 17 residues. Germline assignment: CDR1 MGHRA and CDR2 YSYEKL. V lost 1 base, J lost 4 bases, and 9 bases stayed unmatched. Sequencing was performed with immunoSEQ multiplex PCR; in TCRdb, only in-frame clones are kept and a portion is missing. This sample has approximately 2.5 million clones; 93% occur once, and the top ten carry approximately 0.35%. The receptor comes from a man between 18 and 35 years old in good health. Some clones in this sample may be carry-over from other donors' samples. The chain is built from TRBV4-1 and TRBJ2-2; 7 bases align to TRBD2. The specimen sequenced was naive CD4+ T cells from PBMCs. The subset was: CD45RA+ positively selected. The CDR3 DNA is TGCGCCAGCAGCCAAGTGGGGATAGTAGCGGGCACCGGGGAGCTGTTTTTT. Translating it yields CASSQVGIVAGTGELFF.